Listed below are T cell receptor beta chains from one sample, sequenced in a study of identical twins. TCRdb itself ran the 5' RACE reads through MiXCR, one entry per CDR3 protein. This table has 450,000 to 650,000 distinct CDR3 sequences, over 12% appearing once. The sample was also reused in another study, on yellow fever vaccine responses in identical twins.

Sequencing was carried out using CD4+ T cells sorted from blood. The origin of the receptors is a woman younger than 35 in good health. Each CDR3 is given with its conserved first and last residue. The D gene is left open where the match is weak. Some rows have no size entry. The others give once, few or many, or a class for an expanded clone.

D gene	J gene	clone size	V gene	CDR3 DNA	CDR3 protein
-	TRBJ2-3	-	TRBV20-1	TGCAGTGCCATAGGGGGGGGGCAAAGGGATACGCAGTATTTT	CSAIGGGQRDTQYF
TRBD1	TRBJ2-7	few	TRBV20-1	TGCAGTGCTAGAGATCCCGGACAGGGGACCTACGAGCAGTACTTC	CSARDPGQGTYEQYF
-	TRBJ2-5	-	TRBV12-3/TRBV12-4	TGTGCCAGCAGTTCCTTAGAGTGGGGCTCTGGGGAGACCCAGTACTTC	CASSSLEWGSGETQYF
TRBD1	TRBJ2-7	-	TRBV6-5	TGTGCCAGCAGTTACAAGGACAGGGGGTTTGAGCAGTACTTC	CASSYKDRGFEQYF
-	TRBJ2-2	many	TRBV5-1	TGCGCCAGCAGCCCCCGGACCGACACCGGGGAGCTGTTTTTT	CASSPRTDTGELFF
TRBD2	TRBJ2-3	few	TRBV10-3	TGTGCCATCAGTCAGTTCGGGACTAACCCAGATACGCAGTATTTT	CAISQFGTNPDTQYF
-	TRBJ2-5	-	TRBV5-6	TGTGCCAGCAGCCTACCGTCGACACACCAAGAGACCCAGTACTTC	CASSLPSTHQETQYF
-	TRBJ2-1	-	TRBV11-3	TGTGCCAGCAGCTTAGCCTTGGACACCCAGGGGTTCGATGAGCAGTTCTTC	CASSLALDTQGFDEQFF
TRBD2	TRBJ2-1	-	TRBV5-6	TGTGCCAGCAGCTTGGGGGGACTAGCGGGAATTTACTGGAACAATGAGCAGTTCTTC	CASSLGGLAGIYWNNEQFF
TRBD2	TRBJ2-2	-	TRBV4-2	TGTGCCAGCAGCCAAGGGACTAGCGGGACCCTGTCCACCGGGGAGCTGTTTTTT	CASSQGTSGTLSTGELFF
TRBD1	TRBJ2-5	many	TRBV12-3/TRBV12-4	TGTGCCAGCAGGGGTCAGGGGGCCTGGGAGACCCAGTACTTC	CASRGQGAWETQYF
-	TRBJ2-3	-	TRBV28	TGTGCCAGCAGCACCCTGGGGGGAAACCCCACAGATACGCAGTATTTT	CASSTLGGNPTDTQYF
-	TRBJ2-7	-	TRBV10-3	TGTGCCATCAGTGAAACTAACTACGAGCAGTACTTC	CAISETNYEQYF
-	TRBJ2-5	few	TRBV20-1	TGCAGTGCTCCACGCCCGGGGGGCTGGCAAGAGACCCAGTACTTC	CSAPRPGGWQETQYF
-	TRBJ1-1	many	TRBV4-1	TGCGCCAGCAGCCCCGGTTGGCAGGGGAGTGCTGAAGCTTTCTTT	CASSPGWQGSAEAFF
TRBD1	TRBJ1-4	many	TRBV14	TGTGCCAGCAGCCCAAGACAGGGGCCGTCCTTTGATGAAAAACTGTTTTTT	CASSPRQGPSFDEKLFF
TRBD1	TRBJ2-7	-	TRBV18	TGTGCCAGCTCACCACCTCCGGGACAGGGTAGATACGAGCAGTACTTC	CASSPPPGQGRYEQYF
TRBD2	TRBJ2-7	many	TRBV28	TGTGCCAGCAAAAGGCTAGCGGGACAGTACGAGCAGTACTTC	CASKRLAGQYEQYF
TRBD1	TRBJ2-3	-	TRBV6-2/TRBV6-3	TGTGCCAGCAGCTACGACAGGGGCACCGACATTAGGACAGATACGCAGTATTTT	CASSYDRGTDIRTDTQYF
-	TRBJ1-1	few	TRBV2	TGTGCCAGCACCCTACAGGCCATGAACACTGAAGCTTTCTTT	CASTLQAMNTEAFF
-	TRBJ1-1	few	TRBV29-1	TGCAGCGTTGATTCTTACAGGACTTTGAACACTGAAGCTTTCTTT	CSVDSYRTLNTEAFF
-	TRBJ2-3	many	TRBV29-1	TGCAGCGTCGTCAGGGCAGATACGCAGTATTTT	CSVVRADTQYF
-	TRBJ2-1	-	TRBV27	TGTGCCAGCAGTTCCCTTGCGGCGGGAACCTACAATGAGCAGTTCTTC	CASSSLAAGTYNEQFF
-	TRBJ2-3	-	TRBV24-1	TGTGCCACCAGTGATTCGGACCGCACAGATACGCAGTATTTT	CATSDSDRTDTQYF